Below, 25 T cell receptor beta chains from the same sample are listed, as sequenced in a study of monozygotic twins with inflammatory bowel disease. From its re-call of the 5' RACE reads, TCRdb lists each CDR3 protein once, without DNA. This sample contains more than 300,000 distinct CDR3 sequences. Source material: blood. All receptors come from a human donor with ulcerative colitis or Crohn's disease, or a healthy co-twin of an affected twin (not recorded which).

This chain links TRBV15 with TRBJ2-7; checking the TCRdb D call of TRBD1 is not possible without DNA. Per germline, CDR1 LNHNV and CDR2 YYDKDF (reference sequence). The length of the CDR3 is 15 residues. CDR3 residues: CATSRDQGHLYEQYF.

The V and J genes are TRBV6-6 and TRBJ1-1; TCRdb calls TRBD1, which cannot be checked without DNA. The CDR3 covers 16 residues. Germline CDR1 reads MNHNY; CDR2 reads SVGAGI (reference sequence). CDR3 sequence: CASSYTIGGVGTEAFF.

The chain carries TRBV28 and TRBJ2-7. Germline values: CDR1 MDHEN, CDR2 SYDVKM. The CDR3 extends over 15 amino acids. The CDR3 spells CASRAQRNFPYEQYF.

This chain links TRBV10-3 with TRBJ1-1. The germline CDR1 and CDR2 sequences are ENHRY and SYGVKD. The CDR3 has 15 amino acids. This CDR3 reads CAISQFLTANTEAFF.

The gene calls are TRBV7-2 and TRBJ2-1; the TCRdb call, TRBD1, lacks DNA for checking. CDR1 and CDR2 from the germline V gene are SGHTA and FQGNSA. This CDR3 region has 15 residues. CDR3 residues: CASTPGTTSGGEQFF.

The J gene is TRBJ1-2, the V gene TRBV29-1. This CDR3 region has 11 residues. Germline CDR1 and CDR2: SQVTM and ANQGSEA. The CDR3 protein is CSADGPGGYTF.

This sequence joins TRBV7-2 and TRBJ1-4; the D gene TCRdb calls, TRBD1, cannot be checked with no DNA. The CDR3 is made up of 16 amino acids. Germline V gives CDR1 SGHTA, CDR2 FQGNSA. CDR3 in amino acids: CASSLGGTGFNEKLFF.

The CDR3 loop is CASSLASSQETQYF. The rearrangement uses TRBV5-1 and TRBJ2-5. Germline V gene data show CDR1 as SGHRS and CDR2 as YFSETQ. This CDR3 spans 14 amino acids.

The chain uses TRBV6-2 or TRBV6-3 and TRBJ1-4; TCRdb outputs TRBD1, but without DNA this stays unchecked. Germline V gives CDR1 MNHEY, CDR2 SVGEGT. The CDR3 has 16 residues. CDR3: CASSPRFPSTNEKLFF.

The CDR3: CASSSWGTGGNNSPLHF. The rearrangement joins TRBV9 to TRBJ1-6; absent DNA, TCRdb's TRBD1 call cannot be checked. The CDR3 extends over 17 amino acids. Germline assignment: CDR1 SGDLS and CDR2 YYNGEE.

The chain uses TRBV27 and TRBJ1-1; there is no DNA to check the TCRdb D call of TRBD1. This CDR3 is built from 12 residues. CDR1 and CDR2 from the germline V gene are MNHEY and SMNVEV (reference sequence). CDR3 sequence reads: CASRTRGTEAFF.

This chain links TRBV7-8 with TRBJ1-4; TCRdb gives TRBD1 as the D gene, but with no DNA this cannot be confirmed. This CDR3 has 20 residues. Germline CDR1 reads SGHVS; CDR2 reads FQNEAQ. CDR3 sequence reads: CASSLSRRTGGESTNEKLFF. Full variable domain (outside the CDR3, taken from reference TRBV7-8 and TRBJ1-4): GAGVSQSPRYKVAKRGQDVALRCDPISGHVSLFWYQQALGQGPEFLTYFQNEAQLDKSGLPSDRFFAERPEGSVSTLKIQRTQQEDSAVYLCASSLSRRTGGESTNEKLFFGSGTQLSVL.

The CDR3 loop is CASQRLAGVTDTQYF. The genes are TRBV6-1 and TRBJ2-3; the TRBD2 assignment by TCRdb is unverifiable without DNA. This CDR3 contains 15 residues. CDR1 and CDR2 from the germline V gene are MNHNS and SASEGT.

The chain has TRBV9 and TRBJ1-2; TCRdb returns TRBD1, unconfirmable since there is no DNA. Looked up from germline, CDR1 is SGDLS and CDR2 is YYNGEE. This CDR3 comprises 14 residues. CDR3 amino acids: CASTHLQGTNGYTF.

The chain joins TRBV20-1 to TRBJ1-5. The CDR3 covers 12 residues. Germline V lookup: CDR1 DFQATT, CDR2 SNEGSKA (reference sequence). The CDR3: CSAPLRGGPQHF.

The rearrangement joins TRBV18 to TRBJ2-3; the TRBD1 assignment by TCRdb is unverifiable without DNA. The CDR3 covers 14 residues. Germline CDR1 is KGHSH and CDR2 is LQKENI. Here the CDR3 reads CASSPTGTADTQYF. The full variable domain, rest sourced from reference TRBV18 and TRBJ2-3, is NAGVMQNPRHLVRRRGQEARLRCSPMKGHSHVYWYRQLPEEGLKFMVYLQKENIIDESGMPKERFSAEFPKEGPSILRIQQVVRGDSAAYFCASSPTGTADTQYFGPGTRLTVL.

The chain carries TRBV6-1 and TRBJ1-1. This CDR3 spans 12 amino acids. In germline, CDR1 is MNHNS, CDR2 SASEGT. CDR3 residues: CASRGISTEAFF.

V is TRBV5-1 and J is TRBJ2-5. From germline, CDR1 is SGHRS and CDR2 YFSETQ. The CDR3 covers 16 residues. The CDR3 region is CASSSQPLRPQETQYF.

The chain joins TRBV7-2 to TRBJ1-2; TCRdb names TRBD1, which stays unverified in the absence of DNA. Germline V gene lookup returns CDR1 SGHTA and CDR2 FQGNSA. The CDR3 extends over 15 amino acids. This CDR3 is CAGSDRGPSVYGYTF.

CDR3 sequence: CAISATANTGELFF. The rearrangement uses TRBV10-3 and TRBJ2-2. CDR3 size: 14 residues. Germline V gene sequence: CDR1 ENHRY, CDR2 SYGVKD.

The V call is TRBV29-1, the J call TRBJ2-1. The CDR3 has 12 amino acids. Germline assignment: CDR1 SQVTM and CDR2 ANQGSEA. The CDR3 region is CSVEERDTEQFF.

The chain links TRBV11-3 to TRBJ2-2; the D gene TCRdb calls, TRBD1, cannot be checked with no DNA. There are 13 residues in the CDR3. Germline V gives CDR1 SGHNT, CDR2 YENEEA. This chain's CDR3 is CASSQQGSGELFF. Based on the CDR3 plus reference TRBV11-3 and TRBJ2-2, the full variable domain is EAGVVQSPRYKIIEKKQPVAFWCNPISGHNTLYWYLQNLGQGPELLIRYENEEAVDDSQLPKDRFSAERLKGVDSTLKIQPAELGDSAVYLCASSQQGSGELFFGEGSRLTVL.

This chain uses TRBV25-1 with TRBJ2-7; with no DNA, the TCRdb D assignment of TRBD1 cannot be verified. Germline V gene sequence: CDR1 MGHDK, CDR2 SYGVNS. The CDR3 has 15 amino acids. The CDR3 sequence is CASSEPGTSDYEHYF.

The gene calls are TRBV27 and TRBJ2-7. Per germline, CDR1 MNHEY and CDR2 SMNVEV (reference sequence). CDR3 length equals 14 residues. CDR3 protein: CASSLSRNSYEQYF.

The rearrangement joins TRBV7-8 to TRBJ1-6. CDR1 SGHVS and CDR2 FQNEAQ come from the germline V gene. The CDR3 totals 14 residues. This CDR3 reads CASSALQANSPLHF.